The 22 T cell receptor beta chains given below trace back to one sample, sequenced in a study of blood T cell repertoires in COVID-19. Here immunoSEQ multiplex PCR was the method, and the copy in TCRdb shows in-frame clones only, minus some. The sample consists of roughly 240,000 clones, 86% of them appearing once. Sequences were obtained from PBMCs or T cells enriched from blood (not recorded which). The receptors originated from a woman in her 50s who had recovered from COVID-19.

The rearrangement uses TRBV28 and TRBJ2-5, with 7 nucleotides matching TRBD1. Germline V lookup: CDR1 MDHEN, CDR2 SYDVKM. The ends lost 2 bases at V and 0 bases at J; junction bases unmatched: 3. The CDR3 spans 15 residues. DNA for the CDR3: TGTGCCAGCAGTTTAGGGGACAGTCACCAAGAGACCCAGTACTTC. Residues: CASSLGDSHQETQYF.

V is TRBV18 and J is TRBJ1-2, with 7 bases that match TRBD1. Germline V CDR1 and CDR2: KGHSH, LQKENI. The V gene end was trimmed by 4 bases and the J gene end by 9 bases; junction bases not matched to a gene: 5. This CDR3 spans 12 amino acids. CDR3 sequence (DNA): TGTGCCAGCTCACTCGACAGGGTGAGCTACACCTTC. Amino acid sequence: CASSLDRVSYTF.

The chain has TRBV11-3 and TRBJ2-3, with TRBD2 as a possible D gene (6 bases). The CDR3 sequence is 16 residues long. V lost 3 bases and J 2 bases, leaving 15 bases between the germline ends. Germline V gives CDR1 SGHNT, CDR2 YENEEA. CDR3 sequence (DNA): TGTGCCAGCAGCTTTGGACTAAAGGGATACACAGATACGCAGTATTTT. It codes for CASSFGLKGYTDTQYF.

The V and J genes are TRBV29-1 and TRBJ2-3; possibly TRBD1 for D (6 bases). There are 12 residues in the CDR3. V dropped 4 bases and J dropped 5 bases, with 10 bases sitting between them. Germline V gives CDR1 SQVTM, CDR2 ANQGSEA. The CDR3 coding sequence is TGCAGCGTTGTAACAGGGATAGATACGCAGTATTTT. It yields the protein CSVVTGIDTQYF.

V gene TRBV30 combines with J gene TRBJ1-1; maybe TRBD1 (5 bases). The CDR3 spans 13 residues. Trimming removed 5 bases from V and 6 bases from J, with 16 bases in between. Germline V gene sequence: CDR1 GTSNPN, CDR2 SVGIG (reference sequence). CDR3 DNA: TGTGCCTGGGGGGACCCACGGAGGGCTGAAGCTTTCTTT. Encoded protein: CAWGDPRRAEAFF.

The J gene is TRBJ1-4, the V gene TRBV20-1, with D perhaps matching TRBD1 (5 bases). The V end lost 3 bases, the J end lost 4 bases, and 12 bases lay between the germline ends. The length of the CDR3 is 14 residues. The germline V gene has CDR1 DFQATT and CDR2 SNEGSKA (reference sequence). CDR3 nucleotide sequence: TGCAGTGCTAGTGTTGGGGCGAATAATGAAAAACTGTTTTTT. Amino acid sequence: CSASVGANNEKLFF.

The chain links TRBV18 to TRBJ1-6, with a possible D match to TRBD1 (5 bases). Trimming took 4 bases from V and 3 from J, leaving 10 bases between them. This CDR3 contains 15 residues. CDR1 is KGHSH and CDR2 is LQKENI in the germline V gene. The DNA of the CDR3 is TGTGCCAGCTCACTACAAGGGGACTATAATTCACCCCTCCACTTT. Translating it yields CASSLQGDYNSPLHF.

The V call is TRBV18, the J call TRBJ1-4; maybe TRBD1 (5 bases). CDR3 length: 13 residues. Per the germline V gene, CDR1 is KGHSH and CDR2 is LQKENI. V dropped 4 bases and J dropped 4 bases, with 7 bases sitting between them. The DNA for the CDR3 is TGTGCCAGCTCACGTCAGGGTAATGAAAAACTGTTTTTT. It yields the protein CASSRQGNEKLFF.

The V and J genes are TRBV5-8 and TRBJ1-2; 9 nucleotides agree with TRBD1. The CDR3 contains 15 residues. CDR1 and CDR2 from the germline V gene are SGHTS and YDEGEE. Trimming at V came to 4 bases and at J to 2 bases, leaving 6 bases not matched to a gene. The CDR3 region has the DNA TGTGCCAGCAGCCCACAGGGGGCCTTGAACTATGGCTACACCTTC. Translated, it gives CASSPQGALNYGYTF.

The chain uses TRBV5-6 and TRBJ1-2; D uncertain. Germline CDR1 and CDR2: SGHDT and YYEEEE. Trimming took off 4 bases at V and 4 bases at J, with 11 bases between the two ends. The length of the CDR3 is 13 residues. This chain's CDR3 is CASSVEVVYGYTF. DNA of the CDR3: TGTGCCAGCAGCGTAGAGGTAGTCTATGGCTACACCTTC.

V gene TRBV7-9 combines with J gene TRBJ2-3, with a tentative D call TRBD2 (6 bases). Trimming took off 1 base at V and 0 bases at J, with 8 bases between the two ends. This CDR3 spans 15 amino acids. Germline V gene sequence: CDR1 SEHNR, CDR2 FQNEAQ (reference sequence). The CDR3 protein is CASSLVGGSTDTQYF. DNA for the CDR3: TGTGCCAGCAGCTTAGTTGGGGGGAGCACAGATACGCAGTATTTT.

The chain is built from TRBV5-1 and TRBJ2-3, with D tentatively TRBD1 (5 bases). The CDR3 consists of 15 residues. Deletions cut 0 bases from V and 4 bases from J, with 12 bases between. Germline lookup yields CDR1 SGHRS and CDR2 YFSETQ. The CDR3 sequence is CASSLGWGVADTQYF. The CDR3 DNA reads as TGCGCCAGCAGCTTGGGGTGGGGCGTCGCAGATACGCAGTATTTT.

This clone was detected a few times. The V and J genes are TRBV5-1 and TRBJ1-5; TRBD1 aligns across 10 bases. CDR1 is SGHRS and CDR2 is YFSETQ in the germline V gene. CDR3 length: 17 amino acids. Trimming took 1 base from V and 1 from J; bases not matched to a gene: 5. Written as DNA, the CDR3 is TGCGCCAGCAGCTTGTCCGGGACAGGGGAAAGCAATCAGCCCCAGCATTTT. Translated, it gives CASSLSGTGESNQPQHF.

CDR3 sequence (DNA): TGTGCCAGCTCACCTGGAACGGGAGATACGCAGTATTTT. Residues: CASSPGTGDTQYF. The chain is built from TRBV18 and TRBJ2-3; no definite D call. The CDR3 contains 13 residues. Germline V gives CDR1 KGHSH, CDR2 LQKENI. The germline V and J ends were trimmed by 3 bases and 5 bases, with 9 bases remaining between them.

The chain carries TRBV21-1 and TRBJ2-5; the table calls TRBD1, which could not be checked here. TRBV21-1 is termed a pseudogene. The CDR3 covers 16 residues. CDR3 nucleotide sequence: TGTGCCAGCAGCAAAGTTCTTTGGGCAGGGGAAGAGACCCAGTACTTC. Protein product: CASSKVLWAGEETQYF.

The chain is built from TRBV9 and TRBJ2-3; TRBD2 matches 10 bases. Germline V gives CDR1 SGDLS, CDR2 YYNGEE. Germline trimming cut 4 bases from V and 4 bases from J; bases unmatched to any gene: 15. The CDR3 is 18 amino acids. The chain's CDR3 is CASSPALSGGAGPDTQYF. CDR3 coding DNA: TGTGCCAGCAGCCCTGCCCTCAGCGGGGGGGCCGGCCCAGATACGCAGTATTTT.

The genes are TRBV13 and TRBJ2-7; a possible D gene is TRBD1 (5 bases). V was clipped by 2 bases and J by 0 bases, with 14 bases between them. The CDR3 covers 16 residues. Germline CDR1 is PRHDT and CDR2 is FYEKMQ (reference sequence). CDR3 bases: TGTGCCAGCAGCTTAAAGGGGATACCGGCCTCCTACGAGCAGTACTTC. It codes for CASSLKGIPASYEQYF.

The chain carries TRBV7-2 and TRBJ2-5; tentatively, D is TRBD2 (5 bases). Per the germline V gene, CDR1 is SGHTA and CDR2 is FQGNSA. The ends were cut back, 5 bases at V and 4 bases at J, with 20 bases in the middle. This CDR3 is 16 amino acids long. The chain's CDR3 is CASSREGAIEGETQYF. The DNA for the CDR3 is TGTGCCAGCAGCAGGGAAGGCGCTATAGAGGGAGAGACCCAGTACTTC.

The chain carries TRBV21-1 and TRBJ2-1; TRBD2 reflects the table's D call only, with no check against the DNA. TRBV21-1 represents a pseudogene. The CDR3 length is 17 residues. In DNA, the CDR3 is TGTGCCAGCAGCAAAGCGCCGGGCGGGAGGGTAAGGAATGAGCAGTTCTTC. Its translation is CASSKAPGGRVRNEQFF.

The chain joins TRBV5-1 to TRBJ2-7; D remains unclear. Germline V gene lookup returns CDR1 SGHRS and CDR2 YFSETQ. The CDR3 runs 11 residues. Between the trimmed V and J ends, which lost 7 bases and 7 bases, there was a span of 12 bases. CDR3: CASALNSEQYF. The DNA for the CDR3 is TGCGCCAGCGCTCTAAACAGTGAGCAGTACTTC.

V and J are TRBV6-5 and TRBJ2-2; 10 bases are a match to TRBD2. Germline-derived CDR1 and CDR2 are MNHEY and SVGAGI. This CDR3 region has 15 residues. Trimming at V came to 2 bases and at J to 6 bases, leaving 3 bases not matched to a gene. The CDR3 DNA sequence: TGTGCCAGCAGTTACCTAGCGGGAGTGGCCGGGGAGCTGTTTTTT. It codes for CASSYLAGVAGELFF.

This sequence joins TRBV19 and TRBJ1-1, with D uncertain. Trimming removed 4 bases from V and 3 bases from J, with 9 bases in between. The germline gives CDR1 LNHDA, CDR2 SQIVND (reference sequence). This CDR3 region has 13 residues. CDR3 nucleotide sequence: TGTGCCAGTAGTAGCGGGATTCACACTGAAGCTTTCTTT. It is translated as CASSSGIHTEAFF. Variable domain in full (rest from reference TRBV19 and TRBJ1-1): DGGITQSPKYLFRKEGQNVTLSCEQNLNHDAMYWYRQDPGQGLRLIYYSQIVNDFQKGDIAEGYSVSREKKESFPLTVTSAQKNPTAFYLCASSSGIHTEAFFGQGTRLTVV.